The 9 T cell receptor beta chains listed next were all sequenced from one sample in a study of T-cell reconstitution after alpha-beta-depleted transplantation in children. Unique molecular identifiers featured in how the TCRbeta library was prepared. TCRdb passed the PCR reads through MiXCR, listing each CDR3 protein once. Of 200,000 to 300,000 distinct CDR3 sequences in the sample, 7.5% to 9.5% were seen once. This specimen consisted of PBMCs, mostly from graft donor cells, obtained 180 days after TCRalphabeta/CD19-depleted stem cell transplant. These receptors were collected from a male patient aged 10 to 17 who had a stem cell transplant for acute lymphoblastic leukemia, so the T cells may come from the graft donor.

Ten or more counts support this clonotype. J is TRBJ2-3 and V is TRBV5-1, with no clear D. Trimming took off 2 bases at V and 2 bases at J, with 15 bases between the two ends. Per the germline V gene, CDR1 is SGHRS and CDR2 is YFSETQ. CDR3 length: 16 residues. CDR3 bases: TGCGCCAGCAGCTTCGACCCTCCTCCCACCACAGATACGCAGTATTTT. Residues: CASSFDPPPTTDTQYF. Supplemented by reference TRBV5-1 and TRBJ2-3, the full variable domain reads KAGVTQTPRYLIKTRGQQVTLSCSPISGHRSVSWYQQTPGQGLQFLFEYFSETQRNKGNFPGRFSGRQFSNSRSEMNVSTLELGDSALYLCASSFDPPPTTDTQYFGPGTRLTVL.

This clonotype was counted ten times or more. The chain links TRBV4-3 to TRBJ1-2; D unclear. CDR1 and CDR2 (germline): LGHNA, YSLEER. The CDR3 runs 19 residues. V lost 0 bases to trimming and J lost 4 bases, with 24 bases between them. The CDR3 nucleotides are TGCGCCAGCAGCCAAGACAGGACCGTGTGGGCCACTATTGGCTATGGCTACACCTTC. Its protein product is CASSQDRTVWATIGYGYTF.

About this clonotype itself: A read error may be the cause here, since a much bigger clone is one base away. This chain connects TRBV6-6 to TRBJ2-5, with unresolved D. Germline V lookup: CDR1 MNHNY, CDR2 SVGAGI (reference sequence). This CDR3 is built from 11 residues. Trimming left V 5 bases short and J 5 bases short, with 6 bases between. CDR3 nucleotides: TGTGCCAGCAGTGGAAGGGAGACCCAGTACTTC. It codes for CASSGRETQYF.

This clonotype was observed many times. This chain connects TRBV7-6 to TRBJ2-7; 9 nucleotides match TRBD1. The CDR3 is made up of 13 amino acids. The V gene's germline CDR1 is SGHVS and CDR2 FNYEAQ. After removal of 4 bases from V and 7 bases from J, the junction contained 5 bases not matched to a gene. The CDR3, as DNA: TGTGCCAGCAGCTGGACAGGGGCGGGAGAGCAGTACTTC. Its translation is CASSWTGAGEQYF. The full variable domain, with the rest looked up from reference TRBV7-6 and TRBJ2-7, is GAGVSQSPRYKVTKRGQDVALRCDPISGHVSLYWYRQALGQGPEFLTYFNYEAQQDKSGLPNDRFSAERPEGSISTLTIQRTEQRDSAMYRCASSWTGAGEQYFGPGTRLTVT.

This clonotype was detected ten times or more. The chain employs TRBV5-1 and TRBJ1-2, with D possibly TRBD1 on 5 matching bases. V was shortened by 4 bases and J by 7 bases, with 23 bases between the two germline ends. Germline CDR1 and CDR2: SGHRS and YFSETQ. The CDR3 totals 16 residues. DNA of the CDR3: TGCGCCAGCAGCCCCGGTGAGGGGCCAGGTCTGGGTGGCTACACCTTC. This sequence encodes CASSPGEGPGLGGYTF.

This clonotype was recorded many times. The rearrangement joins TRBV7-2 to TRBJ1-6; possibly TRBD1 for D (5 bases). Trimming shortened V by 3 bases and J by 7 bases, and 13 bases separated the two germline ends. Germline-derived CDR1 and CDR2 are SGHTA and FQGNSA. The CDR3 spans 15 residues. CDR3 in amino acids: CASSLLRQGNSPLHF. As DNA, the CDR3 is TGTGCCAGCAGCTTGTTGAGGCAGGGAAATTCACCCCTCCACTTT. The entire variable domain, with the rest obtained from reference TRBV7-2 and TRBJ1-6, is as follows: GAGVSQSPSNKVTEKGKDVELRCDPISGHTALYWYRQSLGQGLEFLIYFQGNSAPDKSGLPSDRFSAERTGGSVSTLTIQRTQQEDSAVYLCASSLLRQGNSPLHFGNGTRLTVT.

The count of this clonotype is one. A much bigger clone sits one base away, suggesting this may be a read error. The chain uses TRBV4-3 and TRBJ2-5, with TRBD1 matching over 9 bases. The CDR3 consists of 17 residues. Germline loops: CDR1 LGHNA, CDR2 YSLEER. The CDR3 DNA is TGCGCCAGCAGCCAAGGATTTGACAGGGGGTACCAAGAGACCCCGTACTTC. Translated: CASSQGFDRGYQETPYF.

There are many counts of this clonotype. CDR3 sequence reads: CSATAGTSGYNEQFF. CDR3 DNA: TGCAGTGCTACAGCCGGGACTAGCGGCTACAATGAGCAGTTCTTC. The chain is built from TRBV20-1 and TRBJ2-1, with 11 bases lining up with TRBD2. The CDR3 loop spans 15 amino acids. Trimming cost V 4 bases and J 3 bases; bases outside gene matches: 5. In germline, CDR1 is DFQATT, CDR2 SNEGSKA (reference sequence).

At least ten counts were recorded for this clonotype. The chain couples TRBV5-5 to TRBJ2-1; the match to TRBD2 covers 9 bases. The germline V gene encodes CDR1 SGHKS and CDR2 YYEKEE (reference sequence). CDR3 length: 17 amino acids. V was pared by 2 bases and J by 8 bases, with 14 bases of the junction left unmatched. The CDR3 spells CASSLPPTGLAWDEQFF. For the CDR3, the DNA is TGTGCCAGCAGCTTACCGCCAACCGGACTAGCGTGGGATGAGCAGTTCTTC.